This T cell receptor (beta chain) was profiled in a study of cytomegalovirus exposure and HLA in healthy donors. To note about this clone: Its cognate antigen is unknown.

Study observations and caveats: Looking again later, the authors saw that most CMV-associated TCR beta chains seemed HLA-restricted.

The PCR ran on 60 Vbeta and 13 Jbeta primers. The authors' processing: It was a later analysis that counted 79 million or so unique TCR beta chains, of which some 9.9 million were shared. Here immunoSEQ multiplex PCR was the method, and the copy in TCRdb shows in-frame clones only, minus some. For V, J and clone size, that table is used; D and trimming come from the DNA. The sample gives 160,000 or so clones, roughly four fifths of which show up once; 3.1% is in the top ten. The sequence was obtained from a woman aged 35 to 49 in good health and CMV-seronegative. Source material: PBMCs.

CDR3 sequence reads: CASSEYRDSNQPQHF. The CDR3, as DNA: TGTGCCAGCAGTGAATACAGGGATAGCAATCAGCCCCAGCATTTT. The V gene is TRBV25-1, the J gene TRBJ1-5, with TRBD1 as a possible D gene (5 bases). The germline V gene has CDR1 MGHDK and CDR2 SYGVNS. V gave up 0 bases and J gave up 0 bases, with 6 bases separating them. The CDR3 contains 15 residues.